Each of the 10 T cell receptor beta chains below was sequenced from the same sample in a study of shared T cell receptors in the human thymus. Here immunoSEQ multiplex PCR was the method, and the copy in TCRdb shows in-frame clones only, minus some. The data contain over 650,000 clones, approximately 89% of them singletons. The same data also went into a second study, on human thymus T cells.

The sample taken for sequencing was thymocytes. Receptors originate from a boy under two years old with a congenital heart defect.

This clone showed up just a few times. The CDR3 nucleotides read TGTGCCAGCACTACTTTGGCAGGGAACTATGGCTACACCTTC. This gives the protein CASTTLAGNYGYTF. The rearrangement uses TRBV6-5 and TRBJ1-2, with D possibly being TRBD1 (5 bases). The V and J ends lost 7 bases and 2 bases respectively, with 14 bases between them. The germline gives CDR1 MNHEY, CDR2 SVGAGI. The CDR3 runs to 14 residues.

CDR3 protein: CASSFPEDRALNYGYTF. The CDR3 bases are TGTGCCAGCAGTTTCCCAGAGGACAGGGCCCTCAACTATGGCTACACCTTC. The genes are TRBV28 and TRBJ1-2, with 8 bases fitting TRBD1. The ends lost 3 bases at V and 2 bases at J; junction bases unmatched: 11. Germline lookup yields CDR1 MDHEN and CDR2 SYDVKM. The CDR3 is 17 residues long.

The chain couples TRBV2 to TRBJ2-7; 7 bases match TRBD1. The junction had 5 bases not matched to a gene; V was cut back by 5 bases and J by 4 bases. Germline loops: CDR1 SNHLY, CDR2 FYNNEI. This CDR3 has 13 amino acids. This chain's CDR3 is CASSPTGSYEQYF. In DNA form, the CDR3 reads TGTGCCAGCAGTCCGACAGGGTCATACGAGCAGTACTTC.

The CDR3: CAITSTETNTEAFF. As DNA, the CDR3 is TGTGCCATCACCTCGACAGAAACGAACACTGAAGCTTTCTTT. The chain employs TRBV10-3 and TRBJ1-1, with D tentatively TRBD1 (5 bases). The CDR3 has 14 amino acids. Germline V lookup: CDR1 ENHRY, CDR2 SYGVKD. V was clipped by 7 bases and J by 1 base, with 13 bases between them.

V and J are TRBV10-2 and TRBJ1-4; 7 positions match TRBD1. Trimming at V came to 0 bases and at J to 5 bases, leaving 6 bases not matched to a gene. Germline CDR1 is WSHSY and CDR2 is SAAADI. This CDR3 has 16 residues. The CDR3 DNA is TGCGCCAGCAGTGAGTCGAAGGGACAGTACAATGAAAAACTGTTTTTT. Encoded protein: CASSESKGQYNEKLFF.

The rearrangement links TRBV5-6 to TRBJ2-7, with 8 bases aligning to TRBD1. The germline V gene has CDR1 SGHDT and CDR2 YYEEEE. J gave up 3 bases and V 4 bases, and 12 bases lay outside the gene matches. The CDR3 loop spans 16 amino acids. The DNA of the CDR3 is TGTGCCAGCAGCCCGAGGACAGGGTTGAGCAGCTACGAGCAGTACTTC. This translates into CASSPRTGLSSYEQYF.

The chain has TRBV4-3 and TRBJ1-1; D remains unclear. V was shortened by 1 base and J by 4 bases, with 19 bases between the two germline ends. CDR3 size: 17 residues. In germline, CDR1 is LGHNA, CDR2 YSLEER. CDR3 loop: CASSQAFIGGVGTEAFF. CDR3 DNA sequence: TGCGCCAGCAGCCAAGCCTTCATCGGCGGGGTGGGCACTGAAGCTTTCTTT.

The chain recombines TRBV7-6 with TRBJ1-4; 7 bases agree with TRBD1. The germline V gene encodes CDR1 SGHVS and CDR2 FNYEAQ. This CDR3 has 15 residues. The V segment lost 1 base and the J segment 6 bases; nucleotides outside the gene matches: 5. The CDR3 protein is CASSLEQQGDEKLFF. In DNA, the CDR3 is TGTGCCAGCAGCTTAGAGCAGCAGGGGGATGAAAAACTGTTTTTT.

V and J are TRBV5-1 and TRBJ2-1; D may be TRBD2 (6 bases). The V gene lost 4 bases and the J gene lost 6 bases, with 20 bases spanning the gap. Per the germline V gene, CDR1 is SGHRS and CDR2 is YFSETQ. This CDR3 has 16 residues. The CDR3 sequence is CASSRTGGSQSNEQFF. CDR3 DNA: TGCGCCAGCAGCCGTACCGGGGGTTCCCAATCCAATGAGCAGTTCTTC.

V and J are TRBV28 and TRBJ1-5; 7 positions agree with TRBD1. The CDR3 totals 15 residues. V lost 4 bases and J lost 3; bases outside the gene matches: 6. From germline, CDR1 is MDHEN and CDR2 SYDVKM. In DNA, the CDR3 is TGTGCCAGCAGTTGGATCAGGGGGGACAATCAGCCCCAGCATTTT. Translating it yields CASSWIRGDNQPQHF.